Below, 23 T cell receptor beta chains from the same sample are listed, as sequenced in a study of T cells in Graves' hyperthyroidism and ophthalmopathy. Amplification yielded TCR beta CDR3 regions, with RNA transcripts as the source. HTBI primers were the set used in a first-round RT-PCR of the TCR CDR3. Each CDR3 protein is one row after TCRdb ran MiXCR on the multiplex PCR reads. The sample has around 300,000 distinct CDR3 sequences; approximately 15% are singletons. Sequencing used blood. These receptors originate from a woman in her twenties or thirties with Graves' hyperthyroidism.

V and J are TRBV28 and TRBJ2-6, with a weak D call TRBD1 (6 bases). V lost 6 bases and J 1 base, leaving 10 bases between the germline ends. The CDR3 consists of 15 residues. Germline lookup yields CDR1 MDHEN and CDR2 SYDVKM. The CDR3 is CASSWTASGANVLTF. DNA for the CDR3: TGTGCCAGCAGCTGGACAGCTTCTGGGGCCAACGTCCTGACTTTC.

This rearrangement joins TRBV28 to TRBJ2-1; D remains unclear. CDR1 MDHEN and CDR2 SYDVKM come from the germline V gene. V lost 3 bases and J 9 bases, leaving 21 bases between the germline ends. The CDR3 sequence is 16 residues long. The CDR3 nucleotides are TGTGCCAGCAGTTTTAATGGCGGCCAGGTAGGCGGTGAGCAGTTCTTC. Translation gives CASSFNGGQVGGEQFF.

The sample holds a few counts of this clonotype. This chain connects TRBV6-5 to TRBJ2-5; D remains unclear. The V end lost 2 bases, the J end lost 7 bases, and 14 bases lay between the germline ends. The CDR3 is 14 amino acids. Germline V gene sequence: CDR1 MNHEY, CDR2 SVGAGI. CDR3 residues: CASSYQDEKGTQYF. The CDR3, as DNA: TGTGCCAGCAGTTACCAAGACGAAAAAGGGACCCAGTACTTC.

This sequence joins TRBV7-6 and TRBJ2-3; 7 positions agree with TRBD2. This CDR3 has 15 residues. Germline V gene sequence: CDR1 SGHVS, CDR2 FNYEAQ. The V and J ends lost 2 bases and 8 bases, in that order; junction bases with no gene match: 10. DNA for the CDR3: TGTGCCAGCAGCTTACGCGGGAGAGGCTCGGGTACGCAGTATTTT. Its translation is CASSLRGRGSGTQYF.

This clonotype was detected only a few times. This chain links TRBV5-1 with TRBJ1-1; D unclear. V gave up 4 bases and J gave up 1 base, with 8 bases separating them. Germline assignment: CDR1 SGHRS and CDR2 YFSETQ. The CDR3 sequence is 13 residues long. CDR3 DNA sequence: TGCGCCAGCAGCGGTGCCCAGAACACTGAAGCTTTCTTT. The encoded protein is CASSGAQNTEAFF. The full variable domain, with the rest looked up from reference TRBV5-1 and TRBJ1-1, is KAGVTQTPRYLIKTRGQQVTLSCSPISGHRSVSWYQQTPGQGLQFLFEYFSETQRNKGNFPGRFSGRQFSNSRSEMNVSTLELGDSALYLCASSGAQNTEAFFGQGTRLTVV.

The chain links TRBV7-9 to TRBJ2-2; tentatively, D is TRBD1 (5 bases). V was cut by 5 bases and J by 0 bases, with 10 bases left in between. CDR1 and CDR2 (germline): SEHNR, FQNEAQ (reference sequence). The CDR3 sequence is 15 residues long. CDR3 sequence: CASSRDSSNTGELFF. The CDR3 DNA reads TGTGCCAGCAGCCGTGACAGTTCGAACACCGGGGAGCTGTTTTTT.

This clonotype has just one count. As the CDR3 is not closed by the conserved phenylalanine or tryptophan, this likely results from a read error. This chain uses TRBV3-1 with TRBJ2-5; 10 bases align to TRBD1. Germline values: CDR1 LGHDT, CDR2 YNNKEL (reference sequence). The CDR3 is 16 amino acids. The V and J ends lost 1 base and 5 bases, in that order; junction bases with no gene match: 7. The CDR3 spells CASSQVGTGAEETQYV. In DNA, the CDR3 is TGTGCCAGCAGCCAAGTGGGGACAGGGGCCGAGGAGACCCAGTACGTC.

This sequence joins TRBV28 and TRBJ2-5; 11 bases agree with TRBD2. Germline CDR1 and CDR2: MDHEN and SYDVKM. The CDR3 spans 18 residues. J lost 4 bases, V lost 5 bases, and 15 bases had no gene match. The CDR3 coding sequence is TGTGCCAGCAGTCTGCCACCCACACTAGCGGGAGTCCCAGAGACCCAGTACTTC. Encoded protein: CASSLPPTLAGVPETQYF.

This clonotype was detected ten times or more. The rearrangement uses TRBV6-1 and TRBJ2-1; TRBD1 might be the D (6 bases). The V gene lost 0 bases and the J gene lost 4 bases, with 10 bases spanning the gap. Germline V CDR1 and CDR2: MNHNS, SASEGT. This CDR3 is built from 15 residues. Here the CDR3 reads CASSEASGTYNEQFF. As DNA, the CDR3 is TGTGCCAGCAGTGAAGCATCCGGGACATACAATGAGCAGTTCTTC.

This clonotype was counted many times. The CDR3 is CASSIGQYEQYF. DNA of the CDR3: TGTGCCAGCAGCATCGGACAGTACGAGCAGTACTTC. The V gene is TRBV7-9, the J gene TRBJ2-7; tentative D call: TRBD1 (6 bases). Trimming removed 5 bases from V and 4 bases from J, with 9 bases in between. The CDR3 loop spans 12 amino acids. Per germline, CDR1 SEHNR and CDR2 FQNEAQ (reference sequence).

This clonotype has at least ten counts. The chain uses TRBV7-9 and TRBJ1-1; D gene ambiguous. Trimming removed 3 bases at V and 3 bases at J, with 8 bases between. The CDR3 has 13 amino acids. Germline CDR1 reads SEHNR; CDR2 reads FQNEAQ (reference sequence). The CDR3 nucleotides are TGTGCCAGCAGCTTTTACCAGGACACTGAAGCTTTCTTT. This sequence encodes CASSFYQDTEAFF. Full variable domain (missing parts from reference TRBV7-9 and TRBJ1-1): DTGVSQNPRHKITKRGQNVTFRCDPISEHNRLYWYRQTLGQGPEFLTYFQNEAQLEKSRLLSDRFSAERPKGSFSTLEIQRTEQGDSAMYLCASSFYQDTEAFFGQGTRLTVV.

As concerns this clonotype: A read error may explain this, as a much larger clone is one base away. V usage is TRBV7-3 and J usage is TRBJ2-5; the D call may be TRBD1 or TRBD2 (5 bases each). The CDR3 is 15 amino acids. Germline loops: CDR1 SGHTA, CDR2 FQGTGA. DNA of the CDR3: TGTGCCAACAGCCAGATCGTTGGGGGCCAAGAGACCCAGTACTTC. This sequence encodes CANSQIVGGQETQYF.

The CDR3 loop reads CSVETGRGYTF. CDR3 sequence (DNA): TGCAGCGTTGAAACCGGTCGTGGCTACACCTTC. This rearrangement joins TRBV29-1 to TRBJ1-2; the D is unclear. Germline assignment: CDR1 SQVTM and CDR2 ANQGSEA. Trimming shortened V by 2 bases and J by 7 bases, and 8 bases separated the two germline ends. CDR3 length: 11 amino acids.

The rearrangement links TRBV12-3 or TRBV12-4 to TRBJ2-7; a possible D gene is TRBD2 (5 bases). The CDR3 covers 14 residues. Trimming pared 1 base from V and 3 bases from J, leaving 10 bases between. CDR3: CASSLGRTHYEQYF. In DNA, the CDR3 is TGTGCCAGCAGTTTAGGCAGGACTCACTACGAGCAGTACTTC.

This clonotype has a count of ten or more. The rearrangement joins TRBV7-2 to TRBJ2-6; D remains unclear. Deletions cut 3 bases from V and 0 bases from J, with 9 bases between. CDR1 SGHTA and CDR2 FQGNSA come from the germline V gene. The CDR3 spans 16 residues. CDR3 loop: CASSFGLNSGANVLTF. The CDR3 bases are TGTGCCAGCAGCTTCGGGCTTAACTCTGGGGCCAACGTCCTGACTTTC.

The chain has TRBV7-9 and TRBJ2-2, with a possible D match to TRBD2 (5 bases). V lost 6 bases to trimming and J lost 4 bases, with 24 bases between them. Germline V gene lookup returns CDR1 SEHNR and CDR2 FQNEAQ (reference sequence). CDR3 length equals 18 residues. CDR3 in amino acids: CASSFPVSGNPFTGELFF. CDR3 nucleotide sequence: TGTGCCAGCAGTTTTCCGGTTTCCGGGAATCCATTCACCGGGGAGCTGTTTTTT.

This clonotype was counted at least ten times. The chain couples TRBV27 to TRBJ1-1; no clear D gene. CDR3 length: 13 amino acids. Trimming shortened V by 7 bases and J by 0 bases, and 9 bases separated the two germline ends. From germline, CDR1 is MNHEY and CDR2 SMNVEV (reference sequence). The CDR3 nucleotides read TGTGCCAGCAAAGGGTCGGTGAACACTGAAGCTTTCTTT. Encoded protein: CASKGSVNTEAFF.

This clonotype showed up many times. Here the CDR3 reads CSVGRYGSNEQFF. The DNA for the CDR3 is TGCAGCGTTGGGCGGTACGGGTCTAATGAGCAGTTCTTC. The V call is TRBV29-1, the J call TRBJ2-1; unclear D gene. CDR3 length equals 13 residues. V gave up 4 bases and J gave up 7 bases, with 14 bases separating them. Germline assignment: CDR1 SQVTM and CDR2 ANQGSEA.

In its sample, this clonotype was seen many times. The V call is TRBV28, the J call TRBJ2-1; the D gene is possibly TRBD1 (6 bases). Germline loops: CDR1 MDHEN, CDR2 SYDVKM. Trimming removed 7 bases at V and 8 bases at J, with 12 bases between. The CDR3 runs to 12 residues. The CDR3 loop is CASTQRGYEQFF. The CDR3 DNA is TGTGCCAGCACTCAAAGGGGGTATGAGCAGTTCTTC.

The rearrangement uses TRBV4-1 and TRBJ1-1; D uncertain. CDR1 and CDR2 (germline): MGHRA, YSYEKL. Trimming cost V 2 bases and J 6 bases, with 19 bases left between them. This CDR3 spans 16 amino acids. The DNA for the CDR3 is TGCGCCAGCAGCCAAAATGTCTGGGGTGAGAGAGCTGAAGCTTTCTTT. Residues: CASSQNVWGERAEAFF.

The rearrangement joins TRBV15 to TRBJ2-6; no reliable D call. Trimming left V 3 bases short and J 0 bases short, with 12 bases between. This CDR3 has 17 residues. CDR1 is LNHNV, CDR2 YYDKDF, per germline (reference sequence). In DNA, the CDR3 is TGTGCCACCAGCAGTGCCACCAGCAACTCTGGGGCCAACGTCCTGACTTTC. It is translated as CATSSATSNSGANVLTF. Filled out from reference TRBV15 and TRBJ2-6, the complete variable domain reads DAMVIQNPRYQVTQFGKPVTLSCSQTLNHNVMYWYQQKSSQAPKLLFHYYDKDFNNEADTPDNFQSRRPNTSFCFLDIRSPGLGDTAMYLCATSSATSNSGANVLTFGAGSRLTVL.

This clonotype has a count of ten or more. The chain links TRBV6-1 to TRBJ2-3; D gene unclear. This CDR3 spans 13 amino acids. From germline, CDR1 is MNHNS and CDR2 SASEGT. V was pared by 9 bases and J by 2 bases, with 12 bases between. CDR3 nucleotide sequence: TGTGCCAGTTCCCCGCACCACACAGATACGCAGTATTTT. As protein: CASSPHHTDTQYF.

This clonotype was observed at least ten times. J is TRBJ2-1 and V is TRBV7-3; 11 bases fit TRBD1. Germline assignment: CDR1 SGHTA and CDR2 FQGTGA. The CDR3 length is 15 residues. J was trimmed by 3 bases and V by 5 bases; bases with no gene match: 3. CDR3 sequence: CASSRGTGGYNEQFF. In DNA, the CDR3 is TGTGCCAGCAGCCGAGGGACAGGGGGCTACAATGAGCAGTTCTTC.